Listed here are 17 T cell receptor beta chains from one sample, sequenced in a study of blood T cell repertoires in COVID-19. The table came from immunoSEQ multiplex PCR; TCRdb's copy has only in-frame clones and leaves some out. Among around 240,000 clones listed, about 90% were seen once. Source material: PBMCs or T cells enriched from blood (not recorded which). These TCRs come from a human donor in a cohort exposed to, infected with or recovered from COVID-19 (not recorded which). The donor label of this sample is uncertain.

V usage is TRBV30 and J usage is TRBJ1-2; TRBD1 might be the D (6 bases). The CDR3 is 18 residues long. Germline loops: CDR1 GTSNPN, CDR2 SVGIG (reference sequence). V was trimmed by 0 bases and J by 0 bases, leaving 20 bases between them. CDR3 nucleotide sequence: TGTGCCTGGAGTGTACGGGCCTTCAGGGGAACTCCTAACTATGGCTACACCTTC. Its translation: CAWSVRAFRGTPNYGYTF.

This clone is a singleton in its sample. V is TRBV3-1 (or the pseudogene TRBV3-2) and J is TRBJ2-1, with D unresolved. This CDR3 is built from 15 residues. The germline gives CDR1 LGHDT, CDR2 YNNKEL (reference sequence). Trimming shortened V by 6 bases and J by 0 bases, and 12 bases separated the two germline ends. DNA for the CDR3: TGTGCCAGCAGTAGAGGTACGAGCTCCTACAATGAGCAGTTCTTC. Amino acid sequence: CASSRGTSSYNEQFF.

The rearrangement links TRBV9 to TRBJ2-6, with a weak D call TRBD2 (6 bases). V lost 0 bases and J 2 bases, leaving 6 bases between the germline ends. The CDR3 consists of 15 residues. Germline assignment: CDR1 SGDLS and CDR2 YYNGEE. The CDR3 coding sequence is TGTGCCAGCAGCGTAGGGGGGGCTGGGGCCAACGTCCTGACTTTC. Encoded protein: CASSVGGAGANVLTF.

The V and J genes are TRBV2 and TRBJ1-1; no clear D. The CDR3 runs to 14 residues. The germline V gene has CDR1 SNHLY and CDR2 FYNNEI. Trimming stripped 4 bases from V and 4 bases from J, with 13 bases between. The CDR3 sequence: CASSAWTPGTEAFF. The CDR3 nucleotides read TGTGCCAGCAGTGCTTGGACTCCCGGCACTGAAGCTTTCTTT. Complete variable domain (other parts from reference TRBV2 and TRBJ1-1): EPEVTQTPSHQVTQMGQEVILRCVPISNHLYFYWYRQILGQKVEFLVSFYNNEISEKSEIFDDQFSVERPDGSNFTLKIRSTKLEDSAMYFCASSAWTPGTEAFFGQGTRLTVV.

This clone was recorded only once. The gene calls are TRBV30 and TRBJ1-5, with TRBD1 matching over 7 bases. The CDR3 length is 13 residues. The J segment lost 3 bases and the V segment lost 3 bases, leaving 2 bases of the junction unmatched. Germline V gene sequence: CDR1 GTSNPN, CDR2 SVGIG (reference sequence). The DNA for the CDR3 is TGTGCCTGGAGCGGGACAGCCAATCAGCCCCAGCATTTT. Residues: CAWSGTANQPQHF.

This chain joins TRBV27 and TRBJ2-7; possibly TRBD1 for D (6 bases). In germline, CDR1 is MNHEY, CDR2 SMNVEV (reference sequence). Trimming took off 3 bases at V and 6 bases at J, with 9 bases between the two ends. The CDR3 consists of 12 residues. The CDR3 nucleotides read TGTGCCAGCAGTTTCCCAGGGGCCGAGCAGTACTTC. Amino acid sequence: CASSFPGAEQYF.

The genes are TRBV1 and TRBJ1-4. TRBV1 is a known pseudogene. The CDR3 sequence is 15 residues long. The CDR3 DNA reads as TGCACCAGCAGCCTCGGTCTTCGGGGAGGCCAAAAACTGTTTTTT. Translation gives CTSSLGLRGGQKLFF.

The J gene is TRBJ2-1, the V gene TRBV18; possible D gene TRBD2, 7 bases. CDR1 is KGHSH and CDR2 is LQKENI in the germline V gene. The CDR3 is 15 amino acids. Trimming pared 8 bases from V and 8 bases from J, leaving 22 bases between. The CDR3 region has the DNA TGTGCCAGCACGGTAGGGGGGGGACTAAGCGATGAGCAGTTCTTC. As protein: CASTVGGGLSDEQFF.

The chain is built from TRBV9 and TRBJ1-1; 7 bases map to TRBD1. This CDR3 contains 15 residues. V shed 4 bases, J shed 1 base, and the junction held 7 bases outside the gene matches. The germline gives CDR1 SGDLS, CDR2 YYNGEE. The DNA for the CDR3 is TGTGCCAGCAGCTCTCTACAGGGGCCGAACACTGAAGCTTTCTTT. Residues: CASSSLQGPNTEAFF.

This clone occurred once. This sequence joins TRBV29-1 and TRBJ1-1; TRBD1 aligns across 7 bases. The V gene end was trimmed by 4 bases and the J gene end by 7 bases; junction bases not matched to a gene: 0. Germline V CDR1 and CDR2: SQVTM, ANQGSEA. The CDR3 totals 10 residues. CDR3 protein: CSVGTGEAFF. The CDR3, as DNA: TGCAGCGTTGGGACAGGTGAAGCTTTCTTT.

The CDR3 coding sequence is TGTGCCAGCAGCGTCACGCTTGGAGGGGGCCTTGAAAAACTGTTTTTT. Translated, it gives CASSVTLGGGLEKLFF. The V gene is TRBV5-4, the J gene TRBJ1-4; 7 bases are shared with TRBD1. From germline, CDR1 is SGHNT and CDR2 YYREEE (reference sequence). V shed 4 bases and J 7 bases; nucleotides not matched to a gene: 13. The CDR3 spans 16 residues.

This chain uses TRBV7-8 with TRBJ1-5; D is ambiguous. Germline V lookup: CDR1 SGHVS, CDR2 FQNEAQ. The V end was cut by 1 base, the J end by 7 bases, with 14 bases between. The CDR3 runs to 15 residues. Here the CDR3 DNA reads TGTGCCAGCAGCTTAGGACGGACTATCGGACAGCCCCAGCATTTT. It is translated as CASSLGRTIGQPQHF.

The count of this clone is one. The rearrangement links TRBV25-1 to TRBJ1-1; 8 positions match TRBD1. The germline V gene has CDR1 MGHDK and CDR2 SYGVNS. Germline trimming cut 7 bases from V and 11 bases from J; bases unmatched to any gene: 9. This CDR3 is 12 amino acids long. This chain's CDR3 is CASTLGTGWAFF. The CDR3, as DNA: TGTGCCAGCACCCTAGGGACAGGCTGGGCTTTCTTT.

J is TRBJ1-2 and V is TRBV27, with 7 bases lining up with TRBD1. CDR3 length equals 14 residues. V shed 6 bases, J shed 6 bases, and the junction held 10 bases outside the gene matches. CDR1 is MNHEY and CDR2 is SMNVEV in the germline V gene (reference sequence). The chain's CDR3 is CASRMRQGVNGYTF. CDR3 DNA sequence: TGTGCCAGCAGGATGCGACAGGGTGTAAATGGCTACACCTTC.

For this clone: Other DNA sequences from this sample encode an identical CDR3 as well. The gene calls are TRBV4-3 and TRBJ1-5, with TRBD1 as a possible D gene (6 bases). V shed 0 bases and J shed 7 bases, with 7 bases lying between them. Per the germline V gene, CDR1 is LGHNA and CDR2 is YSLEER. This CDR3 comprises 13 residues. CDR3 in amino acids: CASSQDRGQPQHF. In DNA form, the CDR3 reads TGCGCCAGCAGCCAAGACAGGGGACAGCCCCAGCATTTT.

With regard to this clone: The sample contains more than one DNA sequence encoding this CDR3. The chain has TRBV5-1 and TRBJ2-3; 8 bases agree with TRBD1. Germline values: CDR1 SGHRS, CDR2 YFSETQ. The ends lost 0 bases at V and 1 base at J; junction bases unmatched: 4. The CDR3 has 16 amino acids. CDR3 sequence (DNA): TGCGCCAGCAGCTTGGTAGGGGGACAGGGCACAGATACGCAGTATTTT. Translated, it gives CASSLVGGQGTDTQYF. The full variable domain, in which reference TRBV5-1 and TRBJ2-3 provide the parts outside the CDR3, is KAGVTQTPRYLIKTRGQQVTLSCSPISGHRSVSWYQQTPGQGLQFLFEYFSETQRNKGNFPGRFSGRQFSNSRSEMNVSTLELGDSALYLCASSLVGGQGTDTQYFGPGTRLTVL.

The chain uses TRBV5-4 and TRBJ1-4, with 7 positions matching TRBD1. The CDR3 consists of 14 residues. Trimming cost V 4 bases and J 8 bases; bases outside gene matches: 8. Per the germline V gene, CDR1 is SGHNT and CDR2 is YYREEE (reference sequence). The CDR3 region is CASSRQGSGEKLFF. In DNA form, the CDR3 reads TGTGCCAGCAGCCGACAGGGAAGTGGCGAAAAACTGTTTTTT.